This is a list of T cell receptor beta chains from one sample in a study of human T cells and chemical hapten exposure. TCRdb reprocessed the RACE reads with MiXCR, giving one entry per CDR3 protein. This sample yields about 120,000 distinct CDR3 sequences, of which around 11% are seen a single time; more than 2% belongs to the top ten. The specimen comprised whole blood, sampled in connection with sensitization to the hapten diphenylcyclopropenone (DPC). The receptors were sampled from a woman in her forties or fifties with alopecia areata. Some clones in this sample may be carry-over from other donors' samples. CDR3s include the opening cysteine and the closing phenylalanine or tryptophan. Fields, in order: V gene, clone size, J gene, D gene, CDR3 DNA, CDR3 protein. The D gene is left open where the match is weak. Size tells how often a clone was seen (once, few, many) or the class of an expanded clone, and some rows leave it out.

V gene: TRBV21-1
clone size: .
J gene: TRBJ1-2
D gene: .
CDR3 DNA: TGTGCCAGCAGCAAGGGGGACAATCGTTACACCTTC
CDR3 protein: CASSKGDNRYTF

V gene: TRBV9
clone size: few
J gene: TRBJ2-3
D gene: TRBD2
CDR3 DNA: TGTGCCAGCAGCCCGCGGGGGGGGAGGGGACACACAGATACGCAGTATTTT
CDR3 protein: CASSPRGGRGHTDTQYF

V gene: TRBV7-6
clone size: .
J gene: TRBJ1-6
D gene: .
CDR3 DNA: TGTGCCAGCAGCTCACGACAGGAGCACAATTCACCCCTCAACTTT
CDR3 protein: CASSSRQEHNSPLNF

V gene: TRBV7-9
clone size: few
J gene: TRBJ2-3
D gene: .
CDR3 DNA: TGTGCCAGCAGCTTCTCATGGTACGGGGGAAGTGGTACAGATACGCAGTATTTT
CDR3 protein: CASSFSWYGGSGTDTQYF

V gene: TRBV7-2
clone size: few
J gene: TRBJ2-5
D gene: .
CDR3 DNA: TGTGCCAGCAGCCCGCAACAGGGAAACCAAGAGACCCAGTACTTC
CDR3 protein: CASSPQQGNQETQYF

V gene: TRBV5-1
clone size: many
J gene: TRBJ2-7
D gene: TRBD1
CDR3 DNA: TGCGCCAGCAGCCTCGGACAGGGGGGAGGCGAGCAGTACTTC
CDR3 protein: CASSLGQGGGEQYF

V gene: TRBV29-1
clone size: many
J gene: TRBJ2-1
D gene: .
CDR3 DNA: TGCAGCGTTGAAGGACCCCGGGCCGAGCAGTTCTTC
CDR3 protein: CSVEGPRAEQFF

V gene: TRBV6-1
clone size: many
J gene: TRBJ1-1
D gene: .
CDR3 DNA: TGTGCCAGCAGTGCAAACAGGGACACTGAAGCTTTCTTT
CDR3 protein: CASSANRDTEAFF

V gene: TRBV6-2/TRBV6-3
clone size: .
J gene: TRBJ2-1
D gene: TRBD1
CDR3 DNA: TGTGCCAGCAGTGACAGGGGGAACAATGAGCAGTTCTTC
CDR3 protein: CASSDRGNNEQFF

V gene: TRBV20-1
clone size: many
J gene: TRBJ1-1
D gene: .
CDR3 DNA: TGCAGTGCCGCCGACAGTGACATGAACACTGAAGCTTTCTTT
CDR3 protein: CSAADSDMNTEAFF

V gene: TRBV3-1
clone size: few
J gene: TRBJ1-2
D gene: .
CDR3 DNA: TGTGCCAGCAGCCCTCTGACAGGAAGTAGCTATGGCTACACCTTC
CDR3 protein: CASSPLTGSSYGYTF

V gene: TRBV12-3/TRBV12-4
clone size: .
J gene: TRBJ2-2
D gene: .
CDR3 DNA: TGTGCCAGCAGGGTAACAGTCGCTGGGGAGCTGTTTTTT
CDR3 protein: CASRVTVAGELFF

V gene: TRBV13
clone size: .
J gene: TRBJ1-2
D gene: .
CDR3 DNA: TGTGCCAGCAGCTTGGGGCGAACTAACTATGGCTACACCTTC
CDR3 protein: CASSLGRTNYGYTF

V gene: TRBV29-1
clone size: many
J gene: TRBJ2-3
D gene: .
CDR3 DNA: TGCAGCGTTTCACTCACCTCCACAGATACGCAGTATTTT
CDR3 protein: CSVSLTSTDTQYF

V gene: TRBV28
clone size: .
J gene: TRBJ2-3
D gene: .
CDR3 DNA: TGTGCCAGCAGTGCTCAGGGACCTAGCACAGATACGCAGTATTTT
CDR3 protein: CASSAQGPSTDTQYF

V gene: TRBV7-2
clone size: .
J gene: TRBJ2-3
D gene: .
CDR3 DNA: TGTGCCAGCAGCTCGACCTCTGTCCACATCGGTACGCAGTATTTT
CDR3 protein: CASSSTSVHIGTQYF

V gene: TRBV4-1
clone size: many
J gene: TRBJ1-4
D gene: .
CDR3 DNA: TGCGCCAGCAGCCAGGTCCTAAATGAAAAACTGTTTTTT
CDR3 protein: CASSQVLNEKLFF

V gene: TRBV27
clone size: few
J gene: TRBJ1-5
D gene: .
CDR3 DNA: TGTGCCAGCATCCTACAGGGTCCCAATCAGCCCCAGCATTTT
CDR3 protein: CASILQGPNQPQHF

V gene: TRBV5-5
clone size: .
J gene: TRBJ2-7
D gene: .
CDR3 DNA: TGTGCCAGCAGCTGGGTGGTGGGGCTTCTCTACGAGCAGTACTTC
CDR3 protein: CASSWVVGLLYEQYF

V gene: TRBV4-1
clone size: .
J gene: TRBJ2-7
D gene: TRBD1
CDR3 DNA: TGCGCCAGCAGCCATTCGGGGACAGGGGCCTACGAGCAGTACTTC
CDR3 protein: CASSHSGTGAYEQYF

V gene: TRBV5-5
clone size: many
J gene: TRBJ1-1
D gene: .
CDR3 DNA: TGTGCCAGCAGCTTGATCTGGAGCTACATGAACACTGAAGCTTTCTTT
CDR3 protein: CASSLIWSYMNTEAFF

V gene: TRBV20-1
clone size: .
J gene: TRBJ1-2
D gene: .
CDR3 DNA: TGCAGTGCTCTTCGGACAAACCTTAACTATGGCTACACCTTC
CDR3 protein: CSALRTNLNYGYTF

V gene: TRBV27
clone size: few
J gene: TRBJ2-3
D gene: .
CDR3 DNA: TGTGCCAGCAGTTTTTCCCCGCCTAATGCGAATACGCAGTATTTT
CDR3 protein: CASSFSPPNANTQYF

V gene: TRBV18
clone size: few
J gene: TRBJ1-1
D gene: .
CDR3 DNA: TGTGCCAGCTCACCACCGGTCAAGGGGGTTAACACTGAAGCTTTCTTT
CDR3 protein: CASSPPVKGVNTEAFF

V gene: TRBV28
clone size: .
J gene: TRBJ2-7
D gene: .
CDR3 DNA: TGTGCCAGCAGGCTCTTTGGCCGTTACGAGCAGTACTTC
CDR3 protein: CASRLFGRYEQYF

V gene: TRBV29-1
clone size: .
J gene: TRBJ1-1
D gene: .
CDR3 DNA: TGCAGCGTTTTTGGGGGGGTCACTGAAGCTTTCTTT
CDR3 protein: CSVFGGVTEAFF

V gene: TRBV6-1
clone size: few
J gene: TRBJ1-5
D gene: .
CDR3 DNA: TGTGCCAGCAGTGAACAATCGGGACAGCCCCAGCATTTT
CDR3 protein: CASSEQSGQPQHF

V gene: TRBV9
clone size: .
J gene: TRBJ2-3
D gene: TRBD2
CDR3 DNA: TGTGCCAGCAGCTTCACCGGGACTAGCGATCGCACAGATACGCAGTATTTT
CDR3 protein: CASSFTGTSDRTDTQYF

V gene: TRBV29-1
clone size: many
J gene: TRBJ1-5
D gene: TRBD1
CDR3 DNA: TGCAGCGTGGAAACAGGGGGGAGGCAGCCCCAGCATTTT
CDR3 protein: CSVETGGRQPQHF

V gene: TRBV9
clone size: few
J gene: TRBJ2-2
D gene: .
CDR3 DNA: TGTGCCAGCAGCTTCGGGACTTCGAACACCGGGGAGCTGTTTTTT
CDR3 protein: CASSFGTSNTGELFF

V gene: TRBV20-1
clone size: many
J gene: TRBJ2-1
D gene: TRBD2
CDR3 DNA: TGCAGTGCTAGAGAGGGACTAGCGGGAGATAGAGAGCAGTTCTTC
CDR3 protein: CSAREGLAGDREQFF

V gene: TRBV7-2
clone size: few
J gene: TRBJ1-6
D gene: .
CDR3 DNA: TGTGCCAGCAGCTTAGGGGGCCCTAATTCACCCCTCCACTTT
CDR3 protein: CASSLGGPNSPLHF

V gene: TRBV20-1
clone size: .
J gene: TRBJ2-6
D gene: .
CDR3 DNA: TGCAGTGCTAGAACGGGGGCCGTTATCTCTGGGGCCAACGTCCTGACTTTC
CDR3 protein: CSARTGAVISGANVLTF

V gene: TRBV20-1
clone size: .
J gene: TRBJ2-3
D gene: TRBD2
CDR3 DNA: TGCAGTGCTAGAGAAGGTGGGGGGGTCAAAGATACGCAGTATTTT
CDR3 protein: CSAREGGGVKDTQYF

V gene: TRBV28
clone size: .
J gene: TRBJ1-1
D gene: TRBD1
CDR3 DNA: TGTGCCAGCATTAAAGCAGGGGGCGTCACTGAAGCTTTCTTT
CDR3 protein: CASIKAGGVTEAFF

V gene: TRBV14
clone size: .
J gene: TRBJ1-1
D gene: TRBD1
CDR3 DNA: TGTGCCAGCAGCCACAAGTGGAAAGGACAGGGGCGCACTGAAGCTTTCTTT
CDR3 protein: CASSHKWKGQGRTEAFF

V gene: TRBV5-3
clone size: .
J gene: TRBJ1-1
D gene: .
CDR3 DNA: TGTGCCAGAAGCTTGGGGCCAGTCGTTGACCTCGGTCCTGAAGCTTTCTTT
CDR3 protein: CARSLGPVVDLGPEAFF

V gene: TRBV29-1
clone size: few
J gene: TRBJ2-1
D gene: TRBD1
CDR3 DNA: TGCAGCGTGACCGGGACAGGGCCCGTCAATGAGCAGTTCTTC
CDR3 protein: CSVTGTGPVNEQFF

V gene: TRBV13
clone size: .
J gene: TRBJ1-1
D gene: .
CDR3 DNA: TGTGCCAGCAGCTCCCCGGAACTCGGCGGGGCTTTCTTT
CDR3 protein: CASSSPELGGAFF

V gene: TRBV20-1
clone size: many
J gene: TRBJ2-1
D gene: TRBD2
CDR3 DNA: TGCAGTGCAACTATAGCGGGAAAAAGGTGGAATGAGCAGTTCTTC
CDR3 protein: CSATIAGKRWNEQFF

V gene: TRBV6-6
clone size: few
J gene: TRBJ1-5
D gene: .
CDR3 DNA: TGTGCCAGCACCGTCGGTGTTGAAGGCCAGCCCCAGCATTTT
CDR3 protein: CASTVGVEGQPQHF

V gene: TRBV12-3/TRBV12-4
clone size: .
J gene: TRBJ1-4
D gene: TRBD1
CDR3 DNA: TGTGCCAGCAGTTCGGACAGGGGGAACGAAAAACTGTTTTTT
CDR3 protein: CASSSDRGNEKLFF